Each of the 3 T cell receptor beta chains below was sequenced from the same sample in a study of CD8+ T cells in alopecia areata. Treatment meaning: oral pan-JAK inhibitor, 5-10 mg twice daily. Extracted from the samples, RNA was reverse transcribed into cDNA to serve as the sequencing template. The repertoire was sequenced with immunoSEQ multiplex PCR; TCRdb's copy has only in-frame clones and lacks some. The sample includes tens of thousands of clones, 46% seen only once; the top ten take around 20%. The material was CD8+ T cells sorted from blood, obtained at approximately week 37, from a patient treated with tofacitinib. The receptor source for this set is a human donor with alopecia areata.

This clone was seen a handful of times. The chain carries TRBV29-1 and TRBJ2-5; 13 bases agree with TRBD2. The CDR3 is 15 residues long. CDR1 SQVTM and CDR2 ANQGSEA come from the germline V gene. Germline trimming cut 6 bases from V and 5 bases from J; bases unmatched to any gene: 9. The CDR3 protein is CSVYGTSGEGETQYF. CDR3 in DNA: TGCAGCGTCTATGGGACTAGCGGGGAGGGGGAGACCCAGTACTTC.

This clone was counted between two and nine times. The J gene is TRBJ2-4, the V gene TRBV2, with a weak D call TRBD1 (7 bases). This CDR3 is 14 amino acids long. Trimming shortened V by 4 bases and J by 7 bases, and 14 bases separated the two germline ends. CDR1 is SNHLY and CDR2 is FYNNEI in the germline V gene. The CDR3 loop is CASSGSRGRNIQYF. The CDR3 bases are TGTGCCAGCAGTGGGAGCAGGGGGAGGAACATTCAGTACTTC.

The chain uses TRBV9 and TRBJ2-1, with 14 bases matching TRBD2. The CDR3 covers 15 residues. CDR1 and CDR2 (germline): SGDLS, YYNGEE. Losses at the gene ends were 4 bases for V and 10 bases for J; bases not matched to a gene: 7. CDR3: CASSLTSGRAGEQFF. The CDR3 bases are TGTGCCAGCAGCTTGACTAGCGGGAGGGCCGGGGAGCAGTTCTTC.